A single sample is the source of the 7 T cell receptor beta chains below, sequenced in a study of T cell repertoires in cytomegalovirus infection. Their cognate antigens are unknown. TCRdb independently ran MiXCR on the reads; one entry per CDR3 protein. Among some 150,000 distinct CDR3 sequences listed, over 25% were seen once. Source: CD8+ T cells from cultured PBMCs, taken from culture after CMV antigen stimulation. The receptors come from a human donor in good health (CMV status not recorded). Some clones in this sample may be carry-over from other donors' samples.

Remarks on this clonotype: At one boundary the junction diverges from the germline segment, which might be a read error. The rearrangement uses TRBV6-5 and TRBJ2-3; 10 positions agree with TRBD1. Germline lookup yields CDR1 MNHEY and CDR2 SVGAGI. This CDR3 has 16 residues. The CDR3 region is CASSRVDRGRTDTQYF. The CDR3 nucleotides read TGCGCCAGCAGTCGAGTTGACAGGGGGCGTACAGATACGCAGTATTTT.

This clonotype was detected only a few times. The CDR3 nucleotides read TGTGCCAGCAGCTTCGGGACAGCCTACAATGAGCAGTTCTTC. This sequence encodes CASSFGTAYNEQFF. The gene calls are TRBV7-9 and TRBJ2-1; TRBD1 agrees at 7 bases. Germline V gene lookup returns CDR1 SEHNR and CDR2 FQNEAQ (reference sequence). J was trimmed by 2 bases and V by 3 bases; bases with no gene match: 1. This CDR3 is built from 14 residues.

The V gene is TRBV7-4, the J gene TRBJ2-7; a possible D gene is TRBD2 (5 bases). This CDR3 region has 12 residues. Per germline, CDR1 SGHVT and CDR2 SQSDAQ. V was trimmed by 9 bases and J by 2 bases, leaving 11 bases between them. CDR3 loop: CASRGSAYEQYF. DNA of the CDR3: TGTGCCAGTCGAGGGTCCGCCTACGAGCAGTACTTC.

This clonotype has just a few counts. DNA of the CDR3: TGTGCCAGCAGTTTAGGACTGATCCAAGAGACCCAGTACTTC. It encodes CASSLGLIQETQYF. This sequence joins TRBV6-6 and TRBJ2-5, with D possibly being TRBD2 (5 bases). The CDR3 consists of 14 residues. Germline loops: CDR1 MNHNY, CDR2 SVGAGI (reference sequence). Trimming cost V 4 bases and J 1 base, with 10 bases left between them.

This clonotype was recorded at least ten times. The gene calls are TRBV27 and TRBJ2-1, with 10 positions matching TRBD2. The CDR3 spans 14 residues. From germline, CDR1 is MNHEY and CDR2 SMNVEV (reference sequence). J was trimmed by 2 bases and V by 8 bases; bases with no gene match: 3. CDR3 loop: CASCLAGAYNEQFF. The CDR3 DNA is TGTGCCAGCTGCCTAGCGGGGGCCTACAATGAGCAGTTCTTC.

This clonotype came up many times. This chain joins TRBV7-2 and TRBJ2-1; no firm D call. V was cut by 2 bases and J by 7 bases, with 6 bases left in between. Germline CDR1 reads SGHTA; CDR2 reads FQGNSA. The CDR3 covers 12 residues. The CDR3 loop reads CASSLIWNEQFF. Here the CDR3 DNA reads TGTGCCAGCAGCTTAATTTGGAATGAGCAGTTCTTC. The complete variable domain, with remaining parts taken from reference TRBV7-2 and TRBJ2-1, reads GAGVSQSPSNKVTEKGKDVELRCDPISGHTALYWYRQSLGQGLEFLIYFQGNSAPDKSGLPSDRFSAERTGGSVSTLTIQRTQQEDSAVYLCASSLIWNEQFFGPGTRLTVL.

V usage is TRBV27 and J usage is TRBJ1-5, with D uncertain. V dropped 2 bases and J dropped 9 bases, with 11 bases sitting between them. This CDR3 contains 13 residues. Germline CDR1 and CDR2: MNHEY and SMNVEV (reference sequence). The CDR3 DNA reads TGTGCCAGCAGTTTAGGGAACTTCGGGCCCCAGCATTTT. As protein: CASSLGNFGPQHF.